This TCR beta chain was obtained from a study of blood T cells in healthy people across ages (dated by TCRdb to about 2015). Looking at the study overall: In model experiments, template switching captured about one uniquely barcoded TCR beta cDNA molecule for every two T cells. The study measured age-related changes in TCR beta repertoire diversity using deep sequencing normalized with unique cDNA molecular identifiers. The donors were split into four age groups: young (average about 15 years), middle-aged (over 35), aged (more than 55) and long-lived (under 90). Donors of different ages were randomly distributed across sequencing lanes to avoid experimental bias. For two donors (one aged 18 to 29 and one aged 80 or older), the study analyzed two additional independent replicas of 1 million unique cDNA reads from the same blood draw.

This clonotype turned up a few times. It lacks a known antigen. Per-base quality was not reported, and no clone a single base away is much larger than it. Results and caveats for the whole study, not just this receptor: Observed TCR beta diversity per million T cells fell roughly linearly with age, and a significant reduction was already apparent by age around 40. Conclusive comparison of naive and antigen-experienced compartments was prevented by the profiling of bulk unsorted PBMCs. Donor CMV infection status was unknown, potentially confounding age-related changes in expanded clonotypes. The long-lived group showed more naive CD4+ T cells, fewer expanded clones and increased TCR diversity than the aged group, suggesting age selection. The percentage of naive T cells measured by flow cytometry correlated strongly with observed TCR beta diversity. Estimates of total diversity from one million sequenced T cells were regarded as lower bounds and underestimates.

The germline V gene encodes CDR1 SGHAT and CDR2 FQDESV (reference sequence). The trim is 5 bases for V and 5 bases for J, with a gap of 13 bases between the germline ends. From cysteine to phenylalanine, the CDR3 is 13 amino acids long. Here the CDR3 DNA is all that survives: 39 bases in frame from base 1. Library preparation used 5' RACE. The sample was run on an Illumina HiSeq 2500. The second PCR ran for roughly 7 to 11 cycles and used a J-beta primer mix along with a sample-barcoded 5' primer. Each TCR beta cDNA molecule received a unique molecular identifier from a template-switch 5' adaptor carrying 12 random nucleotides. At least 3 million CDR3-containing paired-end reads were obtained from each sample. The Mint cDNA synthesis kit, primed by a TRBC-specific oligonucleotide, was used to synthesize first-strand cDNA from all RNA. All cDNA was treated with uracil-DNA glycosylase and then went through a first 18-cycle PCR with the universal primers M1SS and BC2_uni_R. As for the authors' bioinformatics: Each sample was normalized by randomly selecting 1 million high-quality reads, each carrying a distinct molecular identifier. Reads sharing molecular identifiers were discarded rather than binned into consensus sequences. MiTCR, run with a Q25 quality threshold and the strictest error-elimination algorithm, handled CDR3 identification, clonotype clustering and error correction. A nonparametric unseen species model using Euler transformation provided a lower-bound estimate of total TCR beta diversity. TCRdb trimmed public reads at Q25 via fastp, called clones via MiXCR and kept in-frame beta chains. Duplicate CDR3 protein sequences are folded into a single record with the most common DNA and genes. What appears here as the V and J calls and clone size reflects TCRdb's work, not the paper's. Recorded for this sample are 790,000 or so distinct CDR3 sequences; approximately 53% of them occurred a single time. Roughly 25% of the sample comes from the top ten.

The approximately 41 donors, aged roughly 6 to 90 years, were systemically healthy Caucasian individuals from Russia. Each donor gave around 9.5 milliliters of peripheral blood, collected into EDTA-treated Vacutainer tubes. Ficoll-Paque density-gradient centrifugation was used to isolate PBMCs, with at least 6.5 million per sample. Trizol reagent was used to extract total RNA from the PBMCs, yielding at least 5.5 micrograms per sample. Naive CD45RAhigh/CD27high T cell percentages were measured by flow cytometry on a PBMC aliquot from every donor. Input material: blood. The chain uses TRBV11-1 and TRBJ2-7, and perhaps TRBD1 as D gene, on 5 matching bases. This TCR derives from a middle-aged man in good health. The CDR3 region reads CASSQLGPHEQYF. The DNA reads as follows: TGTGCCAGCAGCCAATTGGGGCCGCACGAGCAGTACTTC.